What follows describes a single TCR beta chain. Antigen: not known. These data belong to a study of beta chain features in type 1 diabetes. Overall study context: Sorted cell examination encompassed 85 million to 140 million cells across all samples.

Findings and caveats of the study: In comparison with healthy donors, patients had naive, central memory and Treg TCRB repertoires that appeared more similar. More deletions and fewer insertions at VDJ junctions were seen in type 1 diabetes patients.

CDR1 and CDR2 (germline): KGHSY, FQNENV. The V end lost 2 bases, the J end lost 5 bases, and 10 bases lay between the germline ends. The CDR3 runs to 14 residues. What was sequenced were expressed TCRB transcripts, since all of the isolated RNA had been reverse transcribed. The average read count of naive, central memory and regulatory T cell samples was around 3.8 million. This table comes from immunoSEQ multiplex PCR, and its TCRdb copy is limited to in-frame clones, with some not included. This table holds roughly 370,000 clones, approximately 13% found once. The origin of this receptor is a man between 25 and 39 years old in good health. The chain carries TRBV16 and TRBJ2-1, with D perhaps matching TRBD2 (5 bases). The sample was naive CD4+ T cells from blood. CDR3 sequence (DNA): TGTGCCAGCAGCCAAGTCAGACTACACAATGAGCAGTTCTTC. Encoded protein: CASSQVRLHNEQFF. Full variable domain (outside the CDR3, taken from reference TRBV16 and TRBJ2-1): GEEVAQTPKHLVRGEGQKAKLYCAPIKGHSYVFWYQQVLKNEFKFLISFQNENVFDETGMPKERFSAKCLPNSPCSLEIQATKLEDSAVYFCASSQVRLHNEQFFGPGTRLTVL.